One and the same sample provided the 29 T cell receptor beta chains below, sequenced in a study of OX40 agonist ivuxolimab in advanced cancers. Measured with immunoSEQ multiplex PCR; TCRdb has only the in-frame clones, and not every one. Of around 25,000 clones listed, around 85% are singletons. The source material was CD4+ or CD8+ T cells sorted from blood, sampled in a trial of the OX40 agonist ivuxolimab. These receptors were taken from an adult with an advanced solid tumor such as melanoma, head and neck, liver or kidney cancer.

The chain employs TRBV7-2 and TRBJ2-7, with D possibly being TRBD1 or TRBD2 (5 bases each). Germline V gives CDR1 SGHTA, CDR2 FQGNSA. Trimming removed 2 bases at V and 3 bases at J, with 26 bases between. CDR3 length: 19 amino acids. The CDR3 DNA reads TGTGCCAGCAGCTTACGGGGCCTCGGGGTCGGTGGTTTCGTCTACGAGCAGTACTTC. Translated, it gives CASSLRGLGVGGFVYEQYF.

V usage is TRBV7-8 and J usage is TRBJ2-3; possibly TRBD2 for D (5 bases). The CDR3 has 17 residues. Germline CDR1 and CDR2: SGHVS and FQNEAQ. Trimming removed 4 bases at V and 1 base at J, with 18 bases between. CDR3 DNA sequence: TGTGCCAGCAGCTCCGGGAACGGGGTCGTCGGCACAGATACGCAGTATTTT. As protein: CASSSGNGVVGTDTQYF. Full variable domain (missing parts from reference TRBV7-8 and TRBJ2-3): GAGVSQSPRYKVAKRGQDVALRCDPISGHVSLFWYQQALGQGPEFLTYFQNEAQLDKSGLPSDRFFAERPEGSVSTLKIQRTQQEDSAVYLCASSSGNGVVGTDTQYFGPGTRLTVL.

This CDR3 is CASSVDDTDSPLHF. The CDR3 DNA reads as TGTGCCAGCAGCGTAGATGACACCGATTCACCCCTCCACTTT. The rearrangement links TRBV9 to TRBJ1-6; D not certain. This CDR3 has 14 residues. Per the germline V gene, CDR1 is SGDLS and CDR2 is YYNGEE. Trimming took off 0 bases at V and 8 bases at J, with 9 bases between the two ends.

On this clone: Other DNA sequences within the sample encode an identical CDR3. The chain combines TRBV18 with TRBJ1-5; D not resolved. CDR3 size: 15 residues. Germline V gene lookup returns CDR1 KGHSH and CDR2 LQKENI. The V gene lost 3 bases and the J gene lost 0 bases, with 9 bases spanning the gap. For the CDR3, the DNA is TGTGCCAGCTCACCGACGGGGAATAGCAATCAGCCCCAGCATTTT. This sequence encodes CASSPTGNSNQPQHF.

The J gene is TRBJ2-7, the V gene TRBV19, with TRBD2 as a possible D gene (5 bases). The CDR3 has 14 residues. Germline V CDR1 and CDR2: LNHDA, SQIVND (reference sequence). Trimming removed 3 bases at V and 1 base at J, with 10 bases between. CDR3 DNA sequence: TGTGCCAGTAGTATCGGGGTTAAATCCTACGAGCAGTACTTC. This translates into CASSIGVKSYEQYF.

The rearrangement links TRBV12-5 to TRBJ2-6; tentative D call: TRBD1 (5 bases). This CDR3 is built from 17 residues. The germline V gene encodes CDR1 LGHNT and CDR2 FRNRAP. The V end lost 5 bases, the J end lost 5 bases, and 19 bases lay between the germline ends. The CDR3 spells CASGRQQGQSRANVLTF. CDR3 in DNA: TGTGCTAGTGGTAGACAGCAAGGACAAAGTCGGGCCAACGTCCTGACTTTC.

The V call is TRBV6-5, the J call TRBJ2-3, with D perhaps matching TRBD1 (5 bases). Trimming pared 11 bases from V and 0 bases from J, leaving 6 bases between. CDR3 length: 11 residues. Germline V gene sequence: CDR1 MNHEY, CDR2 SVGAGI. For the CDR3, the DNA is TGTGCCGGACACAGCACAGATACGCAGTATTTT. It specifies CAGHSTDTQYF.

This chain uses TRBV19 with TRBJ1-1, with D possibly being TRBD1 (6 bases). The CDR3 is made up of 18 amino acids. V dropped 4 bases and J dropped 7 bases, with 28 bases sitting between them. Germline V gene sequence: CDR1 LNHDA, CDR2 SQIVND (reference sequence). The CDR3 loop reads CASSKFGTTIFLGSEAFF. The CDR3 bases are TGTGCCAGTAGTAAATTCGGGACAACCATTTTTTTGGGTAGTGAAGCTTTCTTT.

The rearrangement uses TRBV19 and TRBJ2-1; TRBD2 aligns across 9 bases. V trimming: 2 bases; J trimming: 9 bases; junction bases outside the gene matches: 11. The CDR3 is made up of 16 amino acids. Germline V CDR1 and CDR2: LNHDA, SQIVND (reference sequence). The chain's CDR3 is CASSIWEAGGASEQFF. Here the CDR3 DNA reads TGTGCCAGTAGTATATGGGAGGCGGGAGGGGCTAGTGAGCAGTTCTTC. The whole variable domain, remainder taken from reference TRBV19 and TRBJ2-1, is DGGITQSPKYLFRKEGQNVTLSCEQNLNHDAMYWYRQDPGQGLRLIYYSQIVNDFQKGDIAEGYSVSREKKESFPLTVTSAQKNPTAFYLCASSIWEAGGASEQFFGPGTRLTVL.

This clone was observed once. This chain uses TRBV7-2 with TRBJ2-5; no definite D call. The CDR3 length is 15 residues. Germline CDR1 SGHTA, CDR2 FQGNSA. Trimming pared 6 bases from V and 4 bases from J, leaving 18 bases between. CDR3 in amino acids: CASRSRANRGETQYF. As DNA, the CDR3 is TGTGCCAGCAGGAGTCGGGCCAACAGAGGAGAGACCCAGTACTTC. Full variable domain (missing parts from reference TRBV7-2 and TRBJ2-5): GAGVSQSPSNKVTEKGKDVELRCDPISGHTALYWYRQSLGQGLEFLIYFQGNSAPDKSGLPSDRFSAERTGGSVSTLTIQRTQQEDSAVYLCASRSRANRGETQYFGPGTRLLVL.

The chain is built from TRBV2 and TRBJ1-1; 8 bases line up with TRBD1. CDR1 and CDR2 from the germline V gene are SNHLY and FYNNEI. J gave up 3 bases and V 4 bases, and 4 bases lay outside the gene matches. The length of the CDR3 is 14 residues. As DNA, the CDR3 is TGTGCCAGCAGTGGACAGGGGTGGGACACTGAAGCTTTCTTT. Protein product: CASSGQGWDTEAFF.

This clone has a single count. CDR3 bases: TGTGCCAGTAGTGCGCTAGCGGGGATGTCTGGGGAGCTGTTTTTT. Its translation: CASSALAGMSGELFF. The gene calls are TRBV19 and TRBJ2-2; 9 bases line up with TRBD2. The ends lost 5 bases at V and 8 bases at J; junction bases unmatched: 9. The CDR3 is made up of 15 amino acids. Germline loops: CDR1 LNHDA, CDR2 SQIVND (reference sequence).

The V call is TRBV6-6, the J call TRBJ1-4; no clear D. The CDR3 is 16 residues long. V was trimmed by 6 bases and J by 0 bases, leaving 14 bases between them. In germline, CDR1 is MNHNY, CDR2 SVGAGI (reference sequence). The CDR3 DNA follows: TGTGCCAGCAGACCCGTTCCAGCCACAACTAATGAAAAACTGTTTTTT. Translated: CASRPVPATTNEKLFF.

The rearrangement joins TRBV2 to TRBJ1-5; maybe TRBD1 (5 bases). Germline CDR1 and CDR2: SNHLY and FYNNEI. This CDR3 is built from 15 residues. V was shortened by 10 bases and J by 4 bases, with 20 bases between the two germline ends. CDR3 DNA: TGTGCCACCACCCCCCGGGACGGCACGAATCAGCCCCAGCATTTT. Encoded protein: CATTPRDGTNQPQHF.

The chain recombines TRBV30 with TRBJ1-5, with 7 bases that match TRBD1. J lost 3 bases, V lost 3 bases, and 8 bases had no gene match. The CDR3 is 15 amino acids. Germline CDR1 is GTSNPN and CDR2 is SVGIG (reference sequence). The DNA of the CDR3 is TGTGCCTGGAGCCGCACCGGGACAGACAATCAGCCCCAGCATTTT. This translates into CAWSRTGTDNQPQHF.

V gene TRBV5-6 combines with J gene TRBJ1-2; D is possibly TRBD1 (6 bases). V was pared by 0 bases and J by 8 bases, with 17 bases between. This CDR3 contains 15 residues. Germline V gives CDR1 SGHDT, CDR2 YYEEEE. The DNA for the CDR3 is TGTGCCAGCAGCTTGGTCGAGGCAGGCAGGGGCGGCTACACCTTC. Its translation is CASSLVEAGRGGYTF.

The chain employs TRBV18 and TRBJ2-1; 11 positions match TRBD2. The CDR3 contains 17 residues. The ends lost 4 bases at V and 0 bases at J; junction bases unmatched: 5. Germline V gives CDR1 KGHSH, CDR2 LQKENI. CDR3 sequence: CASSLGTSGYSYNEQFF. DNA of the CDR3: TGTGCCAGCTCACTCGGGACTAGCGGATACTCCTACAATGAGCAGTTCTTC.

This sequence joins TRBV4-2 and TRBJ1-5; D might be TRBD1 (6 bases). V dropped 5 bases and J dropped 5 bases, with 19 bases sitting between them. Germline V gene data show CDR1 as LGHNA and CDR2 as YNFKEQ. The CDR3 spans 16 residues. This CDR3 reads CASSMGGGSSDQPQHF. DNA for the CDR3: TGTGCCAGCAGCATGGGGGGCGGGTCCTCAGATCAGCCCCAGCATTTT.

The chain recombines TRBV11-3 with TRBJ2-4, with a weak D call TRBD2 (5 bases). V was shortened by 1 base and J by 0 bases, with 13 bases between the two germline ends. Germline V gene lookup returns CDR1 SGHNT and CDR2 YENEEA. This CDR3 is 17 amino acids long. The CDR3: CASSLVLPGIAKNIQYF. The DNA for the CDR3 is TGTGCCAGCAGCTTAGTTCTCCCGGGAATAGCCAAAAACATTCAGTACTTC.

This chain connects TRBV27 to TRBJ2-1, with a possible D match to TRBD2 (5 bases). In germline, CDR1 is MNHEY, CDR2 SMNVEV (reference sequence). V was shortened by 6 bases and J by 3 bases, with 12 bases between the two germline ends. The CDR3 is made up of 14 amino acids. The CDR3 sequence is CASSRTRGYNEQFF. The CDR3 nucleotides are TGTGCCAGCAGCAGGACTCGGGGCTACAATGAGCAGTTCTTC.

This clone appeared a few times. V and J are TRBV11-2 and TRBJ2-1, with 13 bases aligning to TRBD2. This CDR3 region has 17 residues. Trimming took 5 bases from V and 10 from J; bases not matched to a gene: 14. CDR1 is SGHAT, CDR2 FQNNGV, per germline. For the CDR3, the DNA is TGTGCCAGCAGCCGACGCGCCGGGACTAGCGGGATAGAGGAGCAGTTCTTC. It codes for CASSRRAGTSGIEEQFF.

The DNA for the CDR3 is TGTGCCTGGAGCCGGTCGGGGATGTTGGTCAATGAGCAGTTCTTC. Protein product: CAWSRSGMLVNEQFF. This chain uses TRBV30 with TRBJ2-1; maybe TRBD2 (5 bases). The CDR3 consists of 15 residues. Germline CDR1 is GTSNPN and CDR2 is SVGIG (reference sequence). Trimming removed 3 bases from V and 6 bases from J, with 18 bases in between.

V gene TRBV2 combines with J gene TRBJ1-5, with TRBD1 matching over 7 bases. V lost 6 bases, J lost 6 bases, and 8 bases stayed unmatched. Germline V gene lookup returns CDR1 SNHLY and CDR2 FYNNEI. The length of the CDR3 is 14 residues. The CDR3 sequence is CASRGGGAGQPQHF. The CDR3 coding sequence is TGTGCCAGCAGGGGAGGGGGCGCAGGTCAGCCCCAGCATTTT.

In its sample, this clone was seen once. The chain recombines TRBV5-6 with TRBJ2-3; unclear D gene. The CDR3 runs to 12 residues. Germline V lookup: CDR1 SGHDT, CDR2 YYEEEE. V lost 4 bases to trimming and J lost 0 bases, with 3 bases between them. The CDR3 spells CASSQSTDTQYF. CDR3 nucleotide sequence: TGTGCCAGCAGCCAGAGCACAGATACGCAGTATTTT.

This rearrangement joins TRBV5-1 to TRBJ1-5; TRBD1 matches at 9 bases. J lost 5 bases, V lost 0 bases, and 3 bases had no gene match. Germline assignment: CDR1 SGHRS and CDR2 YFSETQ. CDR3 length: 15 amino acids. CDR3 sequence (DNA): TGCGCCAGCAGCTTGGGGACAGGGGAACATCAGCCCCAGCATTTT. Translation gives CASSLGTGEHQPQHF.

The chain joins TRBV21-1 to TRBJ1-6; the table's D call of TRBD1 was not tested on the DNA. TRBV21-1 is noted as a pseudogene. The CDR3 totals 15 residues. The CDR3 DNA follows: TGTGCCAGCAGCTCTACGAGACAGAAAAATTCACCCCTCCACTTT. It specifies CASSSTRQKNSPLHF.

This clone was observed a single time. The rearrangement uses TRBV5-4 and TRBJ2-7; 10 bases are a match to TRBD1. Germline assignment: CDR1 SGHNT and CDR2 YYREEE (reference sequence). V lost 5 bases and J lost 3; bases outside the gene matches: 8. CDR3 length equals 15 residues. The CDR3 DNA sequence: TGTGCCAGCAGTAAACGGGACAGGGGAGTCTACGAGCAGTACTTC. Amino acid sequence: CASSKRDRGVYEQYF.

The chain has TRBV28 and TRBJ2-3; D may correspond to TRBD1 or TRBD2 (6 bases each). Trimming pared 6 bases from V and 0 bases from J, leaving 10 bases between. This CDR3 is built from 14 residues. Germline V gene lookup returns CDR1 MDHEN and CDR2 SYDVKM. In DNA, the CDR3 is TGTGCCAGCAGGGGGGGCCTTAGCACAGATACGCAGTATTTT. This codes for CASRGGLSTDTQYF.

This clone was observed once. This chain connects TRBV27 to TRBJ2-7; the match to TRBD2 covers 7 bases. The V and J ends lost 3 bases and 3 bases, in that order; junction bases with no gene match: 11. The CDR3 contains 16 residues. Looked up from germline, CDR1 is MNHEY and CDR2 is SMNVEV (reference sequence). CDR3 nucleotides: TGTGCCAGCAGTTTTTCTGCTGGGACTACAGGCTACGAGCAGTACTTC. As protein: CASSFSAGTTGYEQYF.